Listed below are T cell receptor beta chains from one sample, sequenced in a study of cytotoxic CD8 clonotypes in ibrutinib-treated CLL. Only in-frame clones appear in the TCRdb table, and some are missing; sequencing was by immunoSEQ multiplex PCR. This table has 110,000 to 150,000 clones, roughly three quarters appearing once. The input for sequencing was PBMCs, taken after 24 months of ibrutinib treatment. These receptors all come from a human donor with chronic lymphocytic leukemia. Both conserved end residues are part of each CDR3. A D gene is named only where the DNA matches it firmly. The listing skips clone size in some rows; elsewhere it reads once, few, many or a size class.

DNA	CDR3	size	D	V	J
TGTGCCAGCTCACTACTTATCCCGGGTTATGGTGAAAAACTGTTTTTT	CASSLLIPGYGEKLFF	.	.	TRBV18	TRBJ1-4
TGTGCCAGCAGCCCCATAGCGGGGGGCCCAGATACGCAGTATTTT	CASSPIAGGPDTQYF	.	TRBD2	TRBV7-8	TRBJ2-3
TGTGCCAGCAGCCGAGACCGCGTTTATGGCTACACCTTC	CASSRDRVYGYTF	.	.	TRBV9	TRBJ1-2
TGTGCCAGCAGCGTGCTCGGCGGGAACTATGGCTACACCTTC	CASSVLGGNYGYTF	.	.	TRBV9	TRBJ1-2
TGTGCCAGCTCACCAGGGACTACCTCCTACGAGCAGTACTTC	CASSPGTTSYEQYF	.	TRBD2	TRBV18	TRBJ2-7
TGTGCCAGCACCCGCCCCATTCGGGGCACTGAAGCTTTCTTT	CASTRPIRGTEAFF	.	.	TRBV28	TRBJ1-1
TGCAGCGCCGGACAGGGGGCGGGTCAGCCCCAGCATTTT	CSAGQGAGQPQHF	.	TRBD1	TRBV29-1	TRBJ1-5
.	CASSSPGQGGWGSGNTIYF	.	.	TRBV21-1	TRBJ1-3
TGTGCCAGCAGCTTAGCGTATGGGTGGGCGGATGGCTACACCTTC	CASSLAYGWADGYTF	.	.	TRBV7-2	TRBJ1-2
TGTGCCAGCAGTTTTTTGACTAGCGGGGTGGATACGCAGTATTTT	CASSFLTSGVDTQYF	.	TRBD2	TRBV28	TRBJ2-3
TGTGCCAGCTCACCCCCGACGGCCAAGAACACTGAAGCTTTCTTT	CASSPPTAKNTEAFF	.	.	TRBV18	TRBJ1-1
TGTGCCAGCAGCCGACAGCTATACGAGCAGTACTTC	CASSRQLYEQYF	once	.	TRBV11-2	TRBJ2-7
TGTGCCAGCAGCTCCAGGCGACGGGCAGCCTATTACGAGCAGTACTTC	CASSSRRRAAYYEQYF	.	.	TRBV7-2	TRBJ2-7
TGCAGCGTCGCCCCCGAGGGACCGGGGTACGAGCAGTACTTC	CSVAPEGPGYEQYF	once	.	TRBV29-1	TRBJ2-7
TGTGCCAGCAGCGTAGATCTCAGTCCCTACGAGCAGTACTTC	CASSVDLSPYEQYF	.	.	TRBV9	TRBJ2-7
TGTGCCAGTAGTATAGGGCAGGGGGGCCAAGAGACCCAGTACTTC	CASSIGQGGQETQYF	.	.	TRBV19	TRBJ2-5
TGCGCCAGCAGCGGAGTAGCGGGCGTCTCTACCTACGAGCAGTACTTC	CASSGVAGVSTYEQYF	.	TRBD2	TRBV5-1	TRBJ2-7
TGTGCCAGCACCACGGTCGGCGGCCCTTCACCCCTCCACTTT	CASTTVGGPSPLHF	few	.	TRBV27	TRBJ1-6
TGCGCCAGCAGCCTTGCAAGCCACGCGAACACTGAAGCTTTCTTT	CASSLASHANTEAFF	.	.	TRBV4-3	TRBJ1-1
TGTGCCATCAGGGGGGACAGGGCCTTTGGCTACACCTTC	CAIRGDRAFGYTF	many	TRBD1	TRBV10-3	TRBJ1-2
TGCAGCGCAGCGACAGGGGATGGCTACACCTTC	CSAATGDGYTF	.	TRBD1	TRBV29-1	TRBJ1-2
TGCAGCGTCGTTAGACCGGGACAGGGCAACGAAAAACTGTTTTTT	CSVVRPGQGNEKLFF	.	TRBD1	TRBV29-1	TRBJ1-4
TGCGCCAGCAGCCAAGATCTTGGGTACACTGAAGCTTTCTTT	CASSQDLGYTEAFF	.	.	TRBV4-3	TRBJ1-1
TGTGCCAGCAGCCTCGGGCCCTCCTACAATGAGCAGTTCTTC	CASSLGPSYNEQFF	.	.	TRBV7-3	TRBJ2-1
TGTGCCAGCAGCCTGACAGGGGACCCTCCCTACGAGCAGTACTTC	CASSLTGDPPYEQYF	.	TRBD1	TRBV27	TRBJ2-7
TGTGCCACCAGCAACGCTGGGGCTTGGGAGACCCAGTACTTC	CATSNAGAWETQYF	.	.	TRBV15	TRBJ2-5
TGTGCCAGCAGCACCGGACTAGCGGAGACCTACGAGCAGTACTTC	CASSTGLAETYEQYF	.	TRBD2	TRBV4-2	TRBJ2-7
TGTGCCAGCACGGCCGACCGGGCCCCCCTCTACGAGCAGTACTTC	CASTADRAPLYEQYF	.	.	TRBV2	TRBJ2-7
TGTGCCAGCAGTGAAGTTGACACTGTCTATGGCTACACCTTC	CASSEVDTVYGYTF	.	.	TRBV6-1	TRBJ1-2
TGTGCCACCAGCAGCCCCCGACAGGGGGATTACGAGCAGTACTTC	CATSSPRQGDYEQYF	.	TRBD1	TRBV15	TRBJ2-7
TGTGCCAGCAGCAACTACCGGGACTACTACCAAGAGACCCAGTACTTC	CASSNYRDYYQETQYF	.	TRBD2	TRBV7-9	TRBJ2-5
TGTGCCAGCAGCTTAGCAACAGGTCCCTACGAGCAGTACTTC	CASSLATGPYEQYF	.	.	TRBV7-8	TRBJ2-7
TGTGCCAGCAGCACCGGGAGGTCCTACGAGCAGTACTTC	CASSTGRSYEQYF	many	TRBD2	TRBV7-9	TRBJ2-7
TGTGCCAGCAGTCGATACAGGGGGCGCGACTATGGCTACACCTTC	CASSRYRGRDYGYTF	.	TRBD1	TRBV28	TRBJ1-2
TGTGCCAGCAGCCCTCGGGAAACCCCCTACAATGAGCAGTTCTTC	CASSPRETPYNEQFF	.	.	TRBV11-3	TRBJ2-1
TGTGCCAGCAGCTTAGGGGTGAATGGGCAGTTCTTC	CASSLGVNGQFF	few	.	TRBV7-9	TRBJ2-1
TGTGCCAGCAGCTTAAGGGACAGGGGTCCCTACGAGCAGTACTTC	CASSLRDRGPYEQYF	.	TRBD1	TRBV7-3	TRBJ2-7
TGTGCCAGCAGTTTAGCACGTAACTATGGCTACACCTTC	CASSLARNYGYTF	few	.	TRBV27	TRBJ1-2
TGTGCCAGCAGTTTAGTTGTCTTTCGTGCGTACGAGCAGTACTTC	CASSLVVFRAYEQYF	.	.	TRBV28	TRBJ2-7
TGTGCCAGTAGTATGGTCGGCGCCCCGACAGGGAATAATGAAGCTTTCTTT	CASSMVGAPTGNNEAFF	.	TRBD1	TRBV19	TRBJ1-1